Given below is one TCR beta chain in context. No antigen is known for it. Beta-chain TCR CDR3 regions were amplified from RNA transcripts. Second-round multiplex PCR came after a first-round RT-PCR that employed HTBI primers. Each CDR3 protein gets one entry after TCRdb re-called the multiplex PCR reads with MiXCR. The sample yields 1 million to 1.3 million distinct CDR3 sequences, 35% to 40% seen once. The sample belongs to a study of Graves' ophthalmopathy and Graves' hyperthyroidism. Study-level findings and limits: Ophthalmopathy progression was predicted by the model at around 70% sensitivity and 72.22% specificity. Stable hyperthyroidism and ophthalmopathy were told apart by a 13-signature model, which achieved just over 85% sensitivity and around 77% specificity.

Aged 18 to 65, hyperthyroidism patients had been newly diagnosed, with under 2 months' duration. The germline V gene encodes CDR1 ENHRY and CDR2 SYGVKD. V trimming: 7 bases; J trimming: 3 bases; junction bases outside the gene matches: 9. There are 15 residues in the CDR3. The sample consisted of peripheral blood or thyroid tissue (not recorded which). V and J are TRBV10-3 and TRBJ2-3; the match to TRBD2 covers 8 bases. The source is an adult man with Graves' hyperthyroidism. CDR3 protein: CAIKPRGGETDTQYF. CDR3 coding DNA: TGTGCCATCAAACCCCGGGGGGGCGAGACAGATACGCAGTATTTT.